This is a list of T cell receptor beta chains from one sample in a study of blood T cell repertoires in COVID-19. Sequenced by immunoSEQ multiplex PCR; TCRdb stores in-frame clones only, minus some. The sample includes a few hundred thousand clones, roughly 80% seen only once; the top ten take 5% to 6%. The material sequenced was PBMCs or T cells enriched from blood (not recorded which). The receptors stem from a woman aged 45-65 years who had recovered from COVID-19. Both conserved end residues are part of each CDR3. The D gene is left open where the match is weak. Clone size, where shown, is once, few, many, or a class for clones that have expanded.

v_gene	j_gene	abundance	d_gene	CDR3aa	CDR3nt
TRBV19	TRBJ1-1	-	-	CASSISPENTEAFF	TGTGCCAGTAGTATATCCCCAGAGAACACTGAAGCTTTCTTT
TRBV18	TRBJ2-4	once	-	CASSPGVLSDKNIQYF	TGTGCCAGCTCACCCGGGGTCCTCTCGGACAAAAACATTCAGTACTTC
TRBV27	TRBJ1-5	-	-	CASRAFGSSNQPQHF	TGTGCCAGCAGGGCCTTCGGGAGTAGCAATCAGCCCCAGCATTTT
TRBV28	TRBJ1-3	few	-	CASSHRVGGNTIYF	TGTGCCAGCAGTCACAGGGTAGGTGGAAACACCATATATTTT
TRBV9	TRBJ1-6	-	-	CASSVVRGMSYNSPLHF	TGTGCCAGCAGCGTAGTGCGGGGGATGTCCTATAATTCACCCCTCCACTTT
TRBV27	TRBJ2-1	-	-	CASSLGRRTLNEQFF	TGTGCCAGCAGTCTGGGGAGACGTACATTAAATGAGCAGTTCTTC
TRBV7-9	TRBJ2-5	-	TRBD2	CASSLGSGTSGQETQYF	TGTGCCAGCAGCTTAGGCAGCGGGACTAGCGGTCAAGAGACCCAGTACTTC
TRBV25-1	TRBJ2-1	-	TRBD2	CASSEWKGRVNEQFF	TGTGCCAGCAGTGAATGGAAAGGGAGGGTAAATGAGCAGTTCTTC
TRBV6-5	TRBJ1-2	-	TRBD1	CASSYSMGQGLYTF	TGTGCCAGCAGTTACTCGATGGGACAGGGACTCTACACCTTC
TRBV11-2	TRBJ2-3	-	-	CASSPSLGRSTDTQYF	TGTGCCAGCAGCCCCTCTCTGGGCAGGAGCACAGATACGCAGTATTTT
TRBV19	TRBJ1-1	few	-	CASSMMSTGNTEAFF	TGTGCCAGTAGTATGATGAGTACCGGGAACACTGAAGCTTTCTTT
TRBV9	TRBJ2-5	-	TRBD2	CASSVDSGRAWETQYF	TGTGCCAGCAGCGTAGACAGCGGGAGGGCCTGGGAGACCCAGTACTTC
TRBV20-1	TRBJ2-7	once	-	CSASLPQGIYEQYF	TGCAGTGCTAGTCTCCCACAGGGTATCTACGAGCAGTACTTC
TRBV12-3/TRBV12-4	TRBJ1-2	-	TRBD1	CASNRQGNYGYTF	TGTGCCAGCAACCGACAGGGTAACTATGGCTACACCTTC
TRBV11-2	TRBJ2-7	-	TRBD1	CASSFGQGNEQYF	TGTGCCAGCAGCTTCGGACAGGGAAACGAGCAGTACTTC
TRBV13	TRBJ1-1	-	-	CASSFRRDINTEAFF	TGTGCCAGCAGCTTCCGCCGGGACATAAACACTGAAGCTTTCTTT
TRBV27	TRBJ2-7	-	TRBD2	CASSSIAGGPYEQYF	TGTGCCAGCAGTTCAATAGCGGGAGGGCCCTACGAGCAGTACTTC
TRBV2	TRBJ2-7	-	TRBD2	CASLRIQGGEQYF	TGTGCCAGTTTGCGGATTCAGGGAGGGGAGCAGTACTTC
TRBV7-9	TRBJ1-3	-	-	CASQAREDVGNTIYF	TGTGCCAGCCAAGCGAGGGAGGATGTTGGAAACACTATATATTTT
TRBV6-2/TRBV6-3	TRBJ2-7	-	-	CASSSPGTSLTMGSYEQYF	TGTGCCAGCAGTTCCCCCGGGACAAGCCTCACCATGGGCTCCTACGAGCAGTACTTC
TRBV30	TRBJ2-7	-	-	CAWRPLTFPHPVQYF	TGTGCCTGGAGACCTCTGACTTTTCCCCACCCCGTGCAGTACTTC
TRBV19	TRBJ2-1	-	TRBD2	CASSGLAGAYNEQFF	TGTGCCAGTAGCGGACTAGCGGGGGCCTACAATGAGCAGTTCTTC
TRBV11-2	TRBJ1-1	-	-	CASSLDHAVNTEAFF	TGTGCCAGCAGCTTAGATCATGCGGTAAACACTGAAGCTTTCTTT
TRBV5-1	TRBJ2-2	few	TRBD2	CASSDLAGGPRELFF	TGCGCCAGCAGTGACTTAGCGGGAGGGCCTCGGGAGCTGTTTTTT
TRBV29-1	TRBJ1-1	-	-	CSVISGRGTEAFF	TGCAGCGTTATCAGCGGCAGGGGCACTGAAGCTTTCTTT
TRBV7-9	TRBJ2-7	-	-	CASSLRAGGTYEQYF	TGTGCCAGCAGCTTAAGGGCAGGGGGGACCTACGAGCAGTACTTC
TRBV10-1	TRBJ1-5	few	-	CASSTGARPQHF	TGCGCCAGCAGTACGGGAGCGCGGCCCCAGCATTTT
TRBV7-9	TRBJ1-1	-	TRBD1	CASSLGGQVATEAFF	TGTGCCAGCAGCTTGGGAGGACAGGTGGCAACTGAAGCTTTCTTT
TRBV5-4	TRBJ2-7	-	-	CASSLAPGAIYEQYF	TGTGCCAGCAGCTTGGCGCCAGGGGCCATCTACGAGCAGTACTTC
TRBV19	TRBJ2-1	-	-	CASSARSGGGSYNEQFF	TGTGCCAGTAGTGCACGGTCCGGCGGCGGCTCCTACAATGAGCAGTTCTTC
TRBV12-3/TRBV12-4	TRBJ1-1	once	-	CASTEGGLTEAFF	TGTGCCAGCACCGAGGGGGGGCTGACTGAAGCTTTCTTT
TRBV7-8	TRBJ1-1	-	TRBD1	CASSPGTATRNTEAFF	TGTGCCAGCAGCCCGGGGACAGCTACACGGAACACTGAAGCTTTCTTT
TRBV19	TRBJ2-2	-	-	CASSLLNTNTGELFF	TGTGCCAGTAGTCTATTGAATACGAACACCGGGGAGCTGTTTTTT
TRBV6-6	TRBJ1-6	once	-	CASRQGSRAVNSPLHF	TGTGCCAGCAGACAGGGCTCCCGGGCGGTTAATTCACCCCTCCACTTT
TRBV5-1	TRBJ1-1	-	TRBD1	CASRPGQGTWNTEAFF	TGCGCCAGCAGACCGGGACAGGGGACTTGGAACACTGAAGCTTTCTTT
TRBV23-1	TRBJ1-1	-	-	CARRLQPTEAFF	TGCGCCAGGCGGTTGCAGCCGACTGAAGCTTTCTTT
TRBV19	TRBJ1-3	-	TRBD1	CASSILRDWTGTGNTIYF	TGTGCCAGTAGTATATTGAGGGATTGGACAGGGACTGGAAACACCATATATTTT
TRBV5-4	TRBJ2-7	-	-	CASSEDYYEQYF	TGTGCCAGCAGCGAGGACTACTACGAGCAGTACTTC
TRBV4-1	TRBJ1-1	-	-	CASSQEDGGTEAFF	TGCGCCAGCAGCCAAGAAGACGGGGGGACTGAAGCTTTCTTT
TRBV30	TRBJ1-2	-	TRBD1	CAWSVQGMGGYTF	TGTGCCTGGAGTGTACAGGGGATGGGTGGCTACACCTTC